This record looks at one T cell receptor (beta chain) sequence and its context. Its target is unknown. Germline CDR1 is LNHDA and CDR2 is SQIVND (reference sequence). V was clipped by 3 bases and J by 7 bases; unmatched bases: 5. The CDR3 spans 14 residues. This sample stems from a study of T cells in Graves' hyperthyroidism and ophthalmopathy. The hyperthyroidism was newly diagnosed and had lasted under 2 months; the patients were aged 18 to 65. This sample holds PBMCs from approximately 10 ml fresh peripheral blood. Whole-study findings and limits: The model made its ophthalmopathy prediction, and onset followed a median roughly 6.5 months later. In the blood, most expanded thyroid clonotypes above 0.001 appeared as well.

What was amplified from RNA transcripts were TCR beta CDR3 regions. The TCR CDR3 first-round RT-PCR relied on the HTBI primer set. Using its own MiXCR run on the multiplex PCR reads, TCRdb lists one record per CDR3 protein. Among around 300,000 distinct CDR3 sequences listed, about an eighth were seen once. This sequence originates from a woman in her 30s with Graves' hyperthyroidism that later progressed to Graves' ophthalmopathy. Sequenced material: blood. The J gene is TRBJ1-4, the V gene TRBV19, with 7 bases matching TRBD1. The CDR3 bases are TGTGCCAGTAGTATGTGGGACAGTGGTGAAAAACTGTTTTTT. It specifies CASSMWDSGEKLFF.